Below are 22 T cell receptor beta chains sequenced from a single sample in a study of identical twins. TCRdb itself ran the 5' RACE reads through MiXCR, one entry per CDR3 protein. This sample has 570,000 or so distinct CDR3 sequences, with roughly 9.9% found just once. These data were likewise used in another study, on yellow fever vaccine responses in identical twins.

Source material: PBMCs. The receptors were sampled from a woman between 18 and 30 years old in good health.

This clonotype was counted at least ten times. CDR3 bases: TGTGCCAGCAGCTTAGATCGGGTGGGATCGAACACTGAAGCTTTCTTT. Translating gives CASSLDRVGSNTEAFF. The chain is built from TRBV7-9 and TRBJ1-1, with D hard to call. V dropped 1 base and J dropped 1 base, with 13 bases sitting between them. The CDR3 consists of 16 residues. Germline V CDR1 and CDR2: SEHNR, FQNEAQ (reference sequence).

In its sample, this clonotype was seen a few times. The rearrangement joins TRBV4-1 to TRBJ2-5; 9 bases fit TRBD2. There are 15 residues in the CDR3. The germline CDR1 and CDR2 sequences are MGHRA and YSYEKL. Unmatched junction bases numbered 6, after V lost 0 bases and J lost 7 bases. For the CDR3, the DNA is TGCGCCAGCAGCCAAGATTCCGGGACTAGCTGGACCCAGTACTTC. Its protein is CASSQDSGTSWTQYF.

There are many counts of this clonotype. The chain links TRBV6-5 to TRBJ2-3; possibly TRBD2 for D (5 bases). This CDR3 has 12 amino acids. Germline CDR1 and CDR2: MNHEY and SVGAGI. Trimming pared 6 bases from V and 5 bases from J, leaving 9 bases between. CDR3 nucleotides: TGTGCCAGCAGCTACGCGGGAGATACGCAGTATTTT. Protein sequence: CASSYAGDTQYF.

This clonotype was detected only a few times. The rearrangement uses TRBV24-1 and TRBJ2-7; 10 positions agree with TRBD1. V was clipped by 9 bases and J by 5 bases; unmatched bases: 3. CDR1 and CDR2 from the germline V gene are KGHDR and SFDVKD. This CDR3 comprises 12 residues. The CDR3 here is CATGDRGDEQYF. CDR3 coding DNA: TGTGCCACCGGGGACAGGGGCGACGAGCAGTACTTC.

This clonotype came up many times. The rearrangement joins TRBV7-2 to TRBJ2-1, with 9 bases that match TRBD2. The V segment lost 1 base and the J segment 6 bases; nucleotides outside the gene matches: 4. The CDR3 runs 15 residues. Per the germline V gene, CDR1 is SGHTA and CDR2 is FQGNSA. The CDR3 reads CASSLGVSGSNEQFF. CDR3 nucleotides: TGTGCCAGCAGCTTAGGGGTTAGCGGGAGCAATGAGCAGTTCTTC.

This chain links TRBV20-1 with TRBJ2-3; D gene ambiguous. V was trimmed by 1 base and J by 3 bases, leaving 8 bases between them. CDR1 is DFQATT, CDR2 SNEGSKA, per germline (reference sequence). The CDR3 has 13 amino acids. CDR3 bases: TGCAGTGCTAGAGTCCCCAGGACAGATACGCAGTATTTT. This sequence encodes CSARVPRTDTQYF.

This clonotype has just a few counts. For the CDR3, the DNA is TGTGCCAGCAGTTTTGCTAGCGGCTACACCGGGGAGCTGTTTTTT. This translates into CASSFASGYTGELFF. V is TRBV27 and J is TRBJ2-2, with 7 bases matching TRBD2. This CDR3 comprises 15 residues. Germline CDR1 is MNHEY and CDR2 is SMNVEV (reference sequence). Losses at the gene ends were 3 bases for V and 3 bases for J; bases not matched to a gene: 4.

This clonotype showed up many times. The chain carries TRBV7-8 and TRBJ2-1, with 7 bases lining up with TRBD2. With V trimmed by 7 bases and J by 3 bases, 6 bases remained unmatched. This CDR3 has 14 amino acids. Germline CDR1 SGHVS, CDR2 FQNEAQ. CDR3 DNA: TGTGCCAGCACAACCAGCGGGAACTACAATGAGCAGTTCTTC. Its protein product is CASTTSGNYNEQFF.

The chain couples TRBV6-4 to TRBJ1-1; the D is unclear. The CDR3 is 13 amino acids. V gave up 6 bases and J gave up 1 base, with 9 bases separating them. Per the germline V gene, CDR1 is MRHNA and CDR2 is SNTAGT. The CDR3 is CASRVGPNTEAFF. In DNA, the CDR3 is TGTGCCAGCAGAGTGGGCCCGAACACTGAAGCTTTCTTT.

V gene TRBV7-8 combines with J gene TRBJ2-1, with 8 bases aligning to TRBD2. After removal of 6 bases from V and 3 bases from J, the junction contained 7 bases not matched to a gene. Germline V lookup: CDR1 SGHVS, CDR2 FQNEAQ. CDR3 length equals 15 residues. CDR3 sequence (DNA): TGTGCCAGCAGTTCGGGACTAGACTTCTACAATGAGCAGTTCTTC. Protein product: CASSSGLDFYNEQFF.

This clonotype was seen only a few times. V and J are TRBV18 and TRBJ2-7, with TRBD1 identical over 7 bases. Germline loops: CDR1 KGHSH, CDR2 LQKENI. The CDR3 is 16 amino acids. The V gene end was trimmed by 4 bases and the J gene end by 2 bases; junction bases not matched to a gene: 11. In DNA form, the CDR3 reads TGTGCCAGCTCACTCTACCAACAGGGGACGACCTACGAGCAGTACTTC. Translated: CASSLYQQGTTYEQYF.

The gene calls are TRBV20-1 and TRBJ2-3, with D possibly matching TRBD2 (6 bases). This CDR3 comprises 12 residues. V lost 6 bases to trimming and J lost 3 bases, with 10 bases between them. CDR1 is DFQATT and CDR2 is SNEGSKA in the germline V gene (reference sequence). The CDR3 reads CSAKGTTDTQYF. CDR3 in DNA: TGCAGTGCGAAGGGGACTACAGATACGCAGTATTTT.

This clonotype appeared many times. The chain is built from TRBV5-1 and TRBJ2-7; D unresolved. CDR1 and CDR2 from the germline V gene are SGHRS and YFSETQ. Between the trimmed V and J ends, which lost 0 bases and 3 bases, there was a span of 7 bases. The CDR3 has 13 residues. The CDR3 loop reads CASSLASDYEQYF. CDR3 coding DNA: TGCGCCAGCAGCTTGGCTTCAGACTACGAGCAGTACTTC.

This chain connects TRBV10-3 to TRBJ2-5; a possible D gene is TRBD2 (6 bases). Germline V gene sequence: CDR1 ENHRY, CDR2 SYGVKD. V lost 3 bases, J lost 1 base, and 18 bases lay in between. CDR3 length: 17 residues. For the CDR3, the DNA is TGTGCCATCAGTGATGTCCCGGGACTGCACCCCCAAGAGACCCAGTACTTC. Protein product: CAISDVPGLHPQETQYF.

The rearrangement links TRBV5-1 to TRBJ1-2; D is perhaps TRBD1 (5 bases). CDR1 is SGHRS and CDR2 is YFSETQ in the germline V gene. The CDR3 covers 15 residues. The V end lost 4 bases, the J end lost 8 bases, and 21 bases lay between the germline ends. The CDR3 DNA sequence: TGCGCCAGCAGCCCGGGATTCGACAGCGGGGACGGCTACACCTTC. The encoded protein is CASSPGFDSGDGYTF. Variable domain in full (rest from reference TRBV5-1 and TRBJ1-2): KAGVTQTPRYLIKTRGQQVTLSCSPISGHRSVSWYQQTPGQGLQFLFEYFSETQRNKGNFPGRFSGRQFSNSRSEMNVSTLELGDSALYLCASSPGFDSGDGYTFGSGTRLTVV.

The chain joins TRBV5-6 to TRBJ2-5; 7 nucleotides agree with TRBD2. The CDR3 sequence is 14 residues long. In germline, CDR1 is SGHDT, CDR2 YYEEEE. With 2 bases clipped from V and 0 bases from J, the junction kept 1 base outside the gene matches. CDR3: CASSFAGDQETQYF. As DNA, the CDR3 is TGTGCCAGCAGCTTTGCGGGGGACCAAGAGACCCAGTACTTC.

At least ten counts were recorded for this clonotype. The V call is TRBV3-1, the J call TRBJ2-7; D perhaps matches TRBD2 (6 bases). Germline V CDR1 and CDR2: LGHDT, YNNKEL (reference sequence). With 1 base removed from V and 7 bases from J, the gap between germline ends came to 14 bases. This CDR3 is built from 14 residues. This chain's CDR3 is CASSQVEGGGEQYF. Written as DNA, the CDR3 is TGTGCCAGCAGCCAAGTAGAGGGAGGCGGTGAGCAGTACTTC.

This rearrangement joins TRBV5-1 to TRBJ2-1; D unclear. Trimming took 2 bases from V and 9 from J, leaving 6 bases between them. CDR3 size: 11 residues. From germline, CDR1 is SGHRS and CDR2 YFSETQ. CDR3 in DNA: TGCGCCAGCAGCTTCGTCAGTGAGCAGTTCTTC. Amino acids: CASSFVSEQFF.

This sequence joins TRBV18 and TRBJ1-2; TRBD1 matches at 7 bases. CDR3 length: 17 residues. CDR1 and CDR2 (germline): KGHSH, LQKENI. V was clipped by 2 bases and J by 1 base; unmatched bases: 10. The CDR3 loop is CASSPIPSGGLNYGYTF. The CDR3 DNA reads TGTGCCAGCTCACCAATCCCGTCAGGGGGGCTTAACTATGGCTACACCTTC.

The CDR3 DNA sequence: TGTGCCACCAGCACAGCGGGAGTCAGGAATGAGCAGTTCTTC. This codes for CATSTAGVRNEQFF. The V and J genes are TRBV15 and TRBJ2-1; 8 nucleotides align to TRBD2. Germline lookup yields CDR1 LNHNV and CDR2 YYDKDF (reference sequence). V was clipped by 4 bases and J by 7 bases; unmatched bases: 6. This CDR3 has 14 residues.

This clonotype was seen many times. The J gene is TRBJ2-1, the V gene TRBV29-1, with TRBD1 matching over 12 bases. Per germline, CDR1 SQVTM and CDR2 ANQGSEA. CDR3 size: 13 residues. The trim removed 5 bases at V and 8 bases at J, leaving 4 bases unmatched. The CDR3 DNA reads as TGCAGCGTTCCGGGACAGGGGGCGGATGAGCAGTTCTTC. The encoded protein is CSVPGQGADEQFF.

The CDR3 region is CASSLFPPTSGRGIGELFF. The DNA of the CDR3 is TGTGCCAGCAGCCTTTTCCCACCGACTAGCGGGAGGGGCATAGGGGAGCTGTTTTTT. The rearrangement joins TRBV11-2 to TRBJ2-2, with 14 positions matching TRBD2. Germline-derived CDR1 and CDR2 are SGHAT and FQNNGV. The trim removed 5 bases at V and 8 bases at J, leaving 16 bases unmatched. This CDR3 spans 19 amino acids.